This TCR beta chain was captured in a study of PD-1 blockade in mismatch repair-deficient tumors. The method was immunoSEQ multiplex PCR; TCRdb's version includes in-frame clones alone and lacks a portion of them. The repertoire has 10,000 or so clones, approximately 90% of them found once; the top ten carry around 9.7%. This CDR3 is 13 amino acids long. Trimming removed 4 bases from V and 6 bases from J; junction bases left unmatched: 3. From germline, CDR1 is SGHNT and CDR2 YENEEA. General study findings and limits: Tumor-resident clones, often absent from pretreatment blood, expanded after pembrolizumab and then contracted.

Turning to this clone: Its antigen is currently unknown.

As for time point: roughly 10-day in vitro stimulation with candidate neoantigen peptide 3. Baseline for clone expansion was a parallel culture with no peptide. Sequencing used cells cultured in vitro, obtained from a patient treated with pembrolizumab. The chain uses TRBV11-3 and TRBJ1-1; 9 positions match TRBD1. The TCR comes from an adult with mismatch repair-deficient cancer. The DNA for the CDR3 is TGTGCCAGCAGCTCCGGGACAGGGTCTGAAGCTTTCTTT. Protein product: CASSSGTGSEAFF.